Listed here are 29 T cell receptor beta chains from one sample, sequenced in a study of T cell repertoires in cytomegalovirus infection. TCRdb processed the reads anew with MiXCR; each CDR3 protein has one entry. The sample lists some 270,000 distinct CDR3 sequences, 17% occurring once. Sequenced material: CD8+ T cells from PBMCs. The receptors originated from a human donor in good health (CMV status not recorded). Some clones in this sample may be carry-over from other donors' samples.

At least ten counts were recorded for this clonotype. The V and J genes are TRBV7-8 and TRBJ1-2; D is perhaps TRBD1 (6 bases). This CDR3 is built from 16 residues. Germline V lookup: CDR1 SGHVS, CDR2 FQNEAQ. With 2 bases removed from V and 5 bases from J, the gap between germline ends came to 18 bases. CDR3 residues: CASSLPFEGGGYGYTF. CDR3 DNA: TGTGCCAGCAGCTTACCCTTTGAGGGGGGCGGGTATGGCTACACCTTC.

This clonotype was observed at least ten times. V and J are TRBV19 and TRBJ2-2; D remains unclear. Germline V CDR1 and CDR2: LNHDA, SQIVND (reference sequence). The CDR3 is 13 amino acids. V was pared by 6 bases and J by 2 bases, with 7 bases between. The CDR3 DNA is TGTGCCAGTAGGCTTACAAACACCGGGGAGCTGTTTTTT. Protein: CASRLTNTGELFF.

Ten or more counts support this clonotype. This sequence joins TRBV28 and TRBJ2-5; 10 bases align to TRBD2. With V trimmed by 6 bases and J by 4 bases, 5 bases remained unmatched. The CDR3 is 14 amino acids. The germline V gene encodes CDR1 MDHEN and CDR2 SYDVKM. The CDR3 DNA is TGTGCCAGCAGGTTGGCTAGCGGGGGAGAGACCCAGTACTTC. This codes for CASRLASGGETQYF.

This clonotype was detected many times. This chain links TRBV6-1 with TRBJ2-1; D is undetermined. Germline V gives CDR1 MNHNS, CDR2 SASEGT. The V end was cut by 8 bases, the J end by 0 bases, with 8 bases between. The CDR3 loop spans 13 amino acids. This CDR3 reads CASGLSSYNEQFF. The CDR3 DNA reads as TGTGCCAGCGGGCTGAGCTCCTACAATGAGCAGTTCTTC.

This clonotype has ten or more counts. The rearrangement joins TRBV7-2 to TRBJ2-3; 9 positions match TRBD2. After removal of 3 bases from V and 2 bases from J, the junction contained 9 bases not matched to a gene. Per germline, CDR1 SGHTA and CDR2 FQGNSA. This CDR3 is built from 17 residues. CDR3 sequence (DNA): TGTGCCAGCAGCTTCAGACGTGGCGGGGGGGCCACAGATACGCAGTATTTT. The encoded protein is CASSFRRGGGATDTQYF.

This clonotype showed up just a few times. The J gene is TRBJ2-7, the V gene TRBV11-1; D possibly uses TRBD1 or TRBD2 (6 bases each). This CDR3 contains 15 residues. V was cut by 5 bases and J by 2 bases, with 16 bases left in between. CDR1 SGHAT and CDR2 FQDESV come from the germline V gene (reference sequence). The CDR3 DNA reads TGTGCCAGCAGCCTCCTGGAGGGGGAAACCTACGAGCAGTACTTC. This encodes CASSLLEGETYEQYF.

This clonotype was seen ten or more times. This chain uses TRBV28 with TRBJ2-7; D remains ambiguous. Germline CDR1 and CDR2: MDHEN and SYDVKM. V was shortened by 6 bases and J by 7 bases, with 13 bases between the two germline ends. This CDR3 is 12 amino acids long. The CDR3 region has the DNA TGTGCCAGCAGCGATCCGGTTGGGGAGCAGTACTTC. Its protein is CASSDPVGEQYF.

The chain uses TRBV28 and TRBJ1-2; no definite D call. Germline V gene data show CDR1 as MDHEN and CDR2 as SYDVKM. There are 17 residues in the CDR3. V was shortened by 1 base and J by 3 bases, with 18 bases between the two germline ends. The CDR3 coding sequence is TGTGCCAGCAGTTTATATGCCCCCGGGGTGGTCGACTATGGCTACACCTTC. Translation: CASSLYAPGVVDYGYTF.

J is TRBJ2-5 and V is TRBV5-1; 14 positions agree with TRBD2. The CDR3 consists of 16 residues. V dropped 5 bases and J dropped 4; count of bases not matched to a gene: 7. From germline, CDR1 is SGHRS and CDR2 YFSETQ. The DNA of the CDR3 is TGCGCCAGCAGTCCGATTGGGACTAGCGGGGGAGAGACCCAGTACTTC. This translates into CASSPIGTSGGETQYF.

This chain joins TRBV7-9 and TRBJ2-5; either TRBD1 or TRBD2 may fit D (5 bases each). V was clipped by 3 bases and J by 4 bases, with 18 bases between them. The length of the CDR3 is 16 residues. CDR1 is SEHNR and CDR2 is FQNEAQ in the germline V gene (reference sequence). CDR3: CASSFALGPGGETQYF. DNA of the CDR3: TGTGCCAGCAGCTTCGCTCTGGGTCCTGGGGGAGAGACCCAGTACTTC.

This clonotype appeared a few times. The chain is built from TRBV7-9 and TRBJ2-5; D not certain. V gave up 10 bases and J gave up 3 bases, with 12 bases separating them. Germline V lookup: CDR1 SEHNR, CDR2 FQNEAQ (reference sequence). This CDR3 comprises 12 residues. The CDR3 DNA reads TGTGCCACCCTAGGACGGAAAGAGACCCAGTACTTC. Translation: CATLGRKETQYF.

This clonotype was counted between two and nine times. The chain joins TRBV5-6 to TRBJ2-1; D remains unclear. This CDR3 contains 13 residues. V gave up 4 bases and J gave up 4 bases, with 9 bases separating them. Germline CDR1 and CDR2: SGHDT and YYEEEE. CDR3: CASSRTNYNEQFF. The DNA for the CDR3 is TGTGCCAGCAGCCGGACGAATTACAATGAGCAGTTCTTC.

This sequence joins TRBV7-8 and TRBJ1-5; perhaps TRBD1 as D (6 bases). Per germline, CDR1 SGHVS and CDR2 FQNEAQ. V was clipped by 5 bases and J by 0 bases, with 17 bases between them. This CDR3 region has 17 residues. CDR3 nucleotide sequence: TGTGCCAGCAGCCTGGGCCCGACAGGTTATAGCAATCAGCCCCAGCATTTT. Its translation is CASSLGPTGYSNQPQHF.

The table lists this clonotype with a few counts. This chain connects TRBV14 to TRBJ2-7; D might be TRBD1 (6 bases). The CDR3 covers 14 residues. The germline CDR1 and CDR2 sequences are SGHDN and FVKESK. V lost 4 bases, J lost 6 bases, and 16 bases lay in between. CDR3 sequence: CASSPYRDKREQYF. CDR3 nucleotide sequence: TGTGCCAGCAGCCCATACCGGGACAAGCGCGAGCAGTACTTC.

The rearrangement joins TRBV5-4 to TRBJ2-3; D gene unclear. V gave up 0 bases and J gave up 2 bases, with 10 bases separating them. Per germline, CDR1 SGHNT and CDR2 YYREEE (reference sequence). The CDR3 sequence is 15 residues long. DNA for the CDR3: TGTGCCAGCAGCTTGGATTCGGGCACCACAGATACGCAGTATTTT. Its translation is CASSLDSGTTDTQYF.

This clonotype came up a few times. This chain connects TRBV6-1 to TRBJ1-2; 7 bases are shared with TRBD1. CDR1 and CDR2 from the germline V gene are MNHNS and SASEGT. This CDR3 contains 13 residues. Trimming cost V 7 bases and J 5 bases; bases outside gene matches: 7. The CDR3 DNA reads as TGTGCCAGCACCACGACAGGGCTATATGGCTACACCTTC. Its protein is CASTTTGLYGYTF.

This clonotype was picked up many times. The chain carries TRBV12-3 or TRBV12-4 and TRBJ1-1, with D tentatively TRBD1 (6 bases). The V gene lost 4 bases and the J gene lost 4 bases, with 13 bases spanning the gap. The CDR3 sequence is 14 residues long. DNA of the CDR3: TGTGCCAGCAGTTACCGCAGGGGAGGCACTGAAGCTTTCTTT. This translates into CASSYRRGGTEAFF.

This clonotype was recorded a few times. V gene TRBV5-6 combines with J gene TRBJ2-7, with D possibly being TRBD1 (5 bases). The CDR3 runs 15 residues. Germline V gives CDR1 SGHDT, CDR2 YYEEEE. V dropped 4 bases and J dropped 1 base, with 15 bases sitting between them. Written as DNA, the CDR3 is TGTGCCAGCAGCCCCCAGGGCTTGGGGTCCTACGAGCAGTACTTC. Amino acids: CASSPQGLGSYEQYF.

The chain joins TRBV5-5 to TRBJ2-3, with D possibly matching TRBD2 (6 bases). This CDR3 comprises 16 residues. Trimming stripped 0 bases from V and 7 bases from J, with 18 bases between. Germline values: CDR1 SGHKS, CDR2 YYEKEE (reference sequence). The CDR3 DNA is TGTGCCAGCAGCTTGGGCTCCGGGACTCAGTCGAATACGCAGTATTTT. Translated: CASSLGSGTQSNTQYF.

The table lists this clonotype with many counts. The rearrangement uses TRBV7-2 and TRBJ2-1; TRBD1 matches 8 bases. The CDR3 is 15 residues long. Germline loops: CDR1 SGHTA, CDR2 FQGNSA. Losses at the gene ends were 5 bases for V and 6 bases for J; bases not matched to a gene: 9. Here the CDR3 reads CASSPTGVIGNEQFF. Here the CDR3 DNA reads TGTGCCAGCAGCCCGACAGGGGTCATTGGCAATGAGCAGTTCTTC.

V usage is TRBV3-1 and J usage is TRBJ2-7; 8 bases match TRBD2. Germline trimming cut 3 bases from V and 4 bases from J; bases unmatched to any gene: 8. Germline-derived CDR1 and CDR2 are LGHDT and YNNKEL (reference sequence). This CDR3 is 15 amino acids long. The CDR3 is CASSQDSGDLYEQYF. CDR3 DNA sequence: TGTGCCAGCAGCCAGGATAGCGGGGACCTTTACGAGCAGTACTTC.

At least ten counts were recorded for this clonotype. CDR3 nucleotide sequence: TGTGCCAGCAACCCTGGAGCTGGGGCCAACGTCCTGACTTTC. It specifies CASNPGAGANVLTF. This chain joins TRBV7-2 and TRBJ2-6; D gene uncertain. V lost 7 bases, J lost 2 bases, and 9 bases lay in between. This CDR3 has 14 residues. CDR1 is SGHTA and CDR2 is FQGNSA in the germline V gene.

This chain uses TRBV13 with TRBJ2-7; D gene unclear. Trimming removed 1 base at V and 2 bases at J, with 9 bases between. This CDR3 has 14 residues. CDR1 PRHDT and CDR2 FYEKMQ come from the germline V gene (reference sequence). The CDR3 is CASSLALDPYEQYF. The CDR3 DNA follows: TGTGCCAGCAGCTTAGCGCTCGACCCCTACGAGCAGTACTTC.

The chain employs TRBV10-3 and TRBJ2-7; D not resolved. This CDR3 is built from 15 residues. The germline V gene has CDR1 ENHRY and CDR2 SYGVKD. Trimming pared 3 bases from V and 0 bases from J, leaving 12 bases between. Here the CDR3 DNA reads TGTGCCATCAGTGACGGCGCCCGGAGCTCCTACGAGCAGTACTTC. Protein sequence: CAISDGARSSYEQYF.

This clonotype occurred a few times. This chain uses TRBV6-6 with TRBJ2-2; D possibly corresponds to TRBD2 (5 bases). Germline values: CDR1 MNHNY, CDR2 SVGAGI (reference sequence). CDR3 length equals 18 residues. The V gene lost 2 bases and the J gene lost 0 bases, with 16 bases spanning the gap. Here the CDR3 reads CASSYKHAERANTGELFF. The CDR3 DNA reads as TGTGCCAGCAGTTACAAACACGCAGAGAGGGCGAACACCGGGGAGCTGTTTTTT.

This clonotype has just a few counts. The chain joins TRBV7-9 to TRBJ1-2; D is unresolved. Trimming pared 5 bases from V and 10 bases from J, leaving 17 bases between. CDR1 is SEHNR, CDR2 FQNEAQ, per germline (reference sequence). This CDR3 spans 13 amino acids. The CDR3 loop reads CASSPPSGLAYTF. As DNA, the CDR3 is TGTGCCAGCAGCCCCCCGAGCGGGCTGGCCTACACCTTC. Based on the CDR3 plus reference TRBV7-9 and TRBJ1-2, the full variable domain is DTGVSQNPRHKITKRGQNVTFRCDPISEHNRLYWYRQTLGQGPEFLTYFQNEAQLEKSRLLSDRFSAERPKGSFSTLEIQRTEQGDSAMYLCASSPPSGLAYTFGSGTRLTVV.

This clonotype was observed a handful of times. The chain uses TRBV15 and TRBJ2-3, with D tentatively TRBD1 or TRBD2 (5 bases each). Germline V CDR1 and CDR2: LNHNV, YYDKDF (reference sequence). This CDR3 contains 16 residues. V lost 2 bases, J lost 2 bases, and 14 bases lay in between. The CDR3 bases are TGTGCCACCAGCAGACACCGCGAGGGGCCCACAGATACGCAGTATTTT. Amino acids: CATSRHREGPTDTQYF.

This clonotype was counted ten times or more. The rearrangement links TRBV7-2 to TRBJ1-1, with 8 positions matching TRBD1. The CDR3 is 14 residues long. V was pared by 2 bases and J by 6 bases, with 5 bases of the junction left unmatched. The germline CDR1 and CDR2 sequences are SGHTA and FQGNSA. The CDR3 DNA is TGTGCCAGCAGCTTAAACACAGGGGGGTCTGAAGCTTTCTTT. Translation: CASSLNTGGSEAFF.

Many counts were recorded for this clonotype. The chain combines TRBV4-3 with TRBJ1-1; TRBD1 is a possible D gene (5 bases). This CDR3 is built from 15 residues. Trimming stripped 7 bases from V and 3 bases from J, with 18 bases between. CDR1 and CDR2 from the germline V gene are LGHNA and YSLEER. DNA of the CDR3: TGCGCCAGCAAGCCCTCGGACACGCCGGACACTGAAGCTTTCTTT. It translates to CASKPSDTPDTEAFF.